A single sample is the source of the 15 T cell receptor beta chains below, sequenced in a study of cytomegalovirus exposure and HLA in healthy donors. Here immunoSEQ multiplex PCR was the method, and the copy in TCRdb shows in-frame clones only, minus some. This sample has about 110,000 clones, with 95% found just once. Sequencing was performed on PBMCs. The receptors originated from a young woman in good health and CMV-seronegative.

This chain joins TRBV2 and TRBJ2-3, with 7 bases identical to TRBD2. The V gene's germline CDR1 is SNHLY and CDR2 FYNNEI. J gave up 2 bases and V 4 bases, and 6 bases lay outside the gene matches. This CDR3 is 15 amino acids long. The CDR3 loop is CASSVARGNTDTQYF. The CDR3 nucleotides are TGTGCCAGCAGTGTCGCGCGGGGGAACACAGATACGCAGTATTTT.

In this sample, this clone turned up once. CDR3: CASSSGQGSSYEQYF. The DNA for the CDR3 is TGTGCCAGCAGCTCGGGACAGGGGTCCTCCTACGAGCAGTACTTC. The chain is built from TRBV11-2 and TRBJ2-7, with 10 bases aligning to TRBD1. Germline V gene sequence: CDR1 SGHAT, CDR2 FQNNGV. The CDR3 has 15 residues. Germline trimming cut 4 bases from V and 0 bases from J; bases unmatched to any gene: 3.

J is TRBJ2-5 and V is TRBV5-4, with 7 nucleotides matching TRBD1. The CDR3 is 16 amino acids. Germline loops: CDR1 SGHNT, CDR2 YYREEE (reference sequence). V was clipped by 3 bases and J by 0 bases; unmatched bases: 8. Here the CDR3 reads CASSSPGQLYQETQYF. In nucleotides, the CDR3 is TGTGCCAGCAGCTCGCCGGGACAGCTGTACCAAGAGACCCAGTACTTC. Drawing the rest from reference TRBV5-4 and TRBJ2-5, the complete variable domain is ETGVTQSPTHLIKTRGQQVTLRCSSQSGHNTVSWYQQALGQGPQFIFQYYREEENGRGNFPPRFSGLQFPNYSSELNVNALELDDSALYLCASSSPGQLYQETQYFGPGTRLLVL.

The chain links TRBV28 to TRBJ2-5, with 7 bases that match TRBD2. The CDR3 is 15 residues long. Germline V gives CDR1 MDHEN, CDR2 SYDVKM. Trimming took 2 bases from V and 1 from J; bases not matched to a gene: 4. CDR3 loop: CASSLITSAQETQYF. In nucleotides, the CDR3 is TGTGCCAGCAGTTTAATTACTAGCGCCCAAGAGACCCAGTACTTC.

This sequence joins TRBV5-4 and TRBJ1-2; D unresolved. With 1 base removed from V and 3 bases from J, the gap between germline ends came to 10 bases. CDR3 length: 14 residues. Per germline, CDR1 SGHNT and CDR2 YYREEE (reference sequence). The CDR3 sequence: CASSLRGVHYGYTF. CDR3 nucleotide sequence: TGTGCCAGCAGCTTGCGGGGAGTACACTATGGCTACACCTTC.

V is TRBV2 and J is TRBJ2-1; D call uncertain. The length of the CDR3 is 13 residues. The V end lost 6 bases, the J end lost 5 bases, and 11 bases lay between the germline ends. Germline CDR1 SNHLY, CDR2 FYNNEI. The CDR3 DNA is TGTGCCAGCAGCGCCAACATGAACAATGAGCAGTTCTTC. Protein sequence: CASSANMNNEQFF.

The chain joins TRBV28 to TRBJ2-2; 7 positions agree with TRBD1. The trim removed 5 bases at V and 2 bases at J, leaving 8 bases unmatched. The length of the CDR3 is 16 residues. CDR1 and CDR2 from the germline V gene are MDHEN and SYDVKM. CDR3 region: CASSNTQGVNTGELFF. Written as DNA, the CDR3 is TGTGCCAGCAGTAACACCCAGGGGGTTAACACCGGGGAGCTGTTTTTT.

The rearrangement links TRBV4-3 to TRBJ2-1; D unresolved. V lost 0 bases to trimming and J lost 1 base, with 7 bases between them. The CDR3 has 15 residues. Germline CDR1 LGHNA, CDR2 YSLEER. CDR3 region: CASSQDLGSYNEQFF. Here the CDR3 DNA reads TGCGCCAGCAGCCAAGATCTCGGGTCCTACAATGAGCAGTTCTTC.

This clone has only one observation. The chain employs TRBV12-1 and TRBJ2-5; TRBD1, the D gene given by the table, was not confirmed from the DNA. TRBV12-1 is a pseudogene locus. The CDR3 consists of 16 residues. CDR3 nucleotides: TGTGCCAGCAGCTCCAGGACAGGGGCGTACCAAGAGACCCAGTACTTC. Its protein product is CASSSRTGAYQETQYF.

The chain joins TRBV28 to TRBJ1-1; D remains unclear. Germline V gene lookup returns CDR1 MDHEN and CDR2 SYDVKM. V lost 5 bases and J 5 bases, leaving 15 bases between the germline ends. CDR3 size: 14 residues. The CDR3 region has the DNA TGTGCCAGCAGTACAAGAGGGTTTGCGACTGAAGCTTTCTTT. Encoded protein: CASSTRGFATEAFF.

This rearrangement joins TRBV28 to TRBJ2-3, with 7 bases identical to TRBD2. Germline V gene lookup returns CDR1 MDHEN and CDR2 SYDVKM. This CDR3 has 15 residues. J lost 1 base, V lost 2 bases, and 3 bases had no gene match. In DNA, the CDR3 is TGTGCCAGCAGTTTAACTAGCGTTGGCACAGATACGCAGTATTTT. Protein product: CASSLTSVGTDTQYF.

This clone was detected only a few times. This chain uses TRBV30 with TRBJ2-4; 7 bases match TRBD1. V trimming: 6 bases; J trimming: 9 bases; junction bases outside the gene matches: 17. The germline gives CDR1 GTSNPN, CDR2 SVGIG (reference sequence). There are 15 residues in the CDR3. CDR3 sequence: CACTLDGTASGIQYF. DNA of the CDR3: TGTGCCTGCACTCTCGATGGGACAGCTTCTGGCATTCAGTACTTC.

The chain couples TRBV19 to TRBJ1-2; D not resolved. Germline CDR1 LNHDA, CDR2 SQIVND (reference sequence). CDR3 length: 13 residues. V lost 5 bases and J 4 bases, leaving 11 bases between the germline ends. CDR3 nucleotide sequence: TGTGCCAGTAGTTCCCGGGAGCTCTATGGCTACACCTTC. This encodes CASSSRELYGYTF.

The rearrangement joins TRBV7-3 to TRBJ1-1, with TRBD1 matching 7 bases. CDR1 and CDR2 from the germline V gene are SGHTA and FQGTGA. This CDR3 is built from 14 residues. V shed 5 bases and J 0 bases; nucleotides not matched to a gene: 3. Here the CDR3 reads CASSQDRVNTEAFF. The DNA for the CDR3 is TGTGCCAGCAGCCAAGACAGGGTGAACACTGAAGCTTTCTTT.

This clone has only one observation. This rearrangement joins TRBV11-2 to TRBJ2-7; D is possibly TRBD1 (6 bases). Germline values: CDR1 SGHAT, CDR2 FQNNGV. V was cut by 10 bases and J by 2 bases, with 12 bases left in between. The CDR3 covers 12 residues. The CDR3 reads CATSRQAYEQYF. CDR3 bases: TGTGCCACATCTCGACAGGCCTACGAGCAGTACTTC.